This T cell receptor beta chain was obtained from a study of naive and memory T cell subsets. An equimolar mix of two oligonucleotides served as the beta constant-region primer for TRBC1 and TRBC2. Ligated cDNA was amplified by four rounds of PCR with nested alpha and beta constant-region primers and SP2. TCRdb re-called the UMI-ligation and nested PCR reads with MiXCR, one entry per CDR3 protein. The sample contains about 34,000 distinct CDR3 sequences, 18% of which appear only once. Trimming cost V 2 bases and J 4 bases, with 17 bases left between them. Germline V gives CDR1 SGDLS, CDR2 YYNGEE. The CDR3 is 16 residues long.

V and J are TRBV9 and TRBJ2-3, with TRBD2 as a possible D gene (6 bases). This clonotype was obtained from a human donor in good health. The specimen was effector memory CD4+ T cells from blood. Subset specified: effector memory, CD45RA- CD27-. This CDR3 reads CASSVGGNDLADTQYF. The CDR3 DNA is TGTGCCAGCAGCGTCGGCGGGAATGATCTGGCAGATACGCAGTATTTT.